Detailed here is one T cell receptor (beta chain). What it recognizes is unknown. Libraries were prepared by immunoSEQ multiplex PCR; TCRdb keeps only in-frame clonotypes and omits some of them. This table holds some 45,000 clones, 80% to 95% found once. The sample is drawn from a study of T cells after posttransplantation cyclophosphamide. General study results and limits: Skin or GI-infiltrating T cells shared few TRB sequences with blood. Later post-transplant blood repertoires were often dominated by donor CD8+ memory clones. Recipient CMV seropositivity and CMV reactivation strongly tracked TRB clonality.

There are 13 residues in the CDR3. V trimming: 2 bases; J trimming: 8 bases; junction bases outside the gene matches: 8. The germline V gene has CDR1 SQVTM and CDR2 ANQGSEA. Busulfan-fludarabine conditioning, marrow transplant, and cyclophosphamide on days +3 and +4 were administered. The sequences come from PBMCs, collected around 58 days after allogeneic stem cell transplant with posttransplant cyclophosphamide. This receptor was obtained from a male patient aged 60-69 years who received an allogeneic stem cell transplant from a related donor and was CMV-positive. Certain T cells may be donor cells from the graft. The chain has TRBV29-1 and TRBJ1-2, with 7 bases matching TRBD1. The CDR3 is CSVEPDREQGYTF. CDR3 bases: TGCAGCGTTGAACCTGACAGGGAACAAGGCTACACCTTC.